The clone carrying this T cell receptor (beta chain) was counted a single time. V lost 0 bases, J lost 6 bases, and 12 bases lay in between. The germline V gene has CDR1 SGHRS and CDR2 YFSETQ. This CDR3 comprises 14 residues. This sample is drawn from a study of Tregs in tolerant kidney transplant recipients. Profiling relied on immunoSEQ multiplex PCR, and the TCRdb table lists in-frame clones only, not all of them. The sample includes 100,000 to 120,000 clones, roughly 90% of them seen just once. The V call is TRBV5-1, the J call TRBJ1-2, with D possibly matching TRBD1 (6 bases). Material: CD4+ T cells from blood, obtained before the transplant. This clonotype originated in a human donor who received a combined kidney and bone marrow transplant. This CDR3 reads CASSLGWGQNGYTF. DNA for the CDR3: TGCGCCAGCAGCTTGGGATGGGGGCAGAATGGCTACACCTTC.